These 25 T cell receptor beta chains were sequenced from one sample in a study of cytomegalovirus exposure and HLA in healthy donors. The assay was immunoSEQ multiplex PCR, and TCRdb's table has in-frame clones only and misses some. The sample has some 79,000 clones; 90% to 95% are singletons. The specimen sequenced was PBMCs. All receptors derive from a woman aged 18-29 years in good health and CMV-seropositive.

This clone has just one count. This chain connects TRBV28 to TRBJ1-5; 11 bases map to TRBD1. The germline V gene encodes CDR1 MDHEN and CDR2 SYDVKM. CDR3 length: 17 amino acids. V lost 5 bases, J lost 5 bases, and 11 bases stayed unmatched. CDR3 loop: CASSPSRTGGIHQPQHF. The CDR3 DNA reads TGTGCCAGCAGTCCCTCCCGGACAGGGGGCATCCATCAGCCCCAGCATTTT.

The rearrangement uses TRBV10-3 and TRBJ2-3; TRBD2 might be the D (5 bases). From germline, CDR1 is ENHRY and CDR2 SYGVKD. Trimming took off 4 bases at V and 4 bases at J, with 9 bases between the two ends. There are 13 residues in the CDR3. The CDR3 protein is CAISGGGPDTQYF. In nucleotides, the CDR3 is TGTGCCATCAGTGGAGGAGGCCCAGATACGCAGTATTTT.

The rearrangement links TRBV11-2 to TRBJ1-3, with D maybe TRBD1 (6 bases). The length of the CDR3 is 14 residues. The ends were cut back, 1 base at V and 4 bases at J, with 8 bases in the middle. Germline V lookup: CDR1 SGHAT, CDR2 FQNNGV. For the CDR3, the DNA is TGTGCCAGCAGCTTAGGGGGGCTCGGAAACACCATATATTTT. This sequence encodes CASSLGGLGNTIYF.

The V call is TRBV28, the J call TRBJ2-5, with D tentatively TRBD2 (6 bases). The germline V gene has CDR1 MDHEN and CDR2 SYDVKM. V lost 6 bases and J 1 base, leaving 15 bases between the germline ends. The CDR3 has 15 residues. The CDR3 sequence is CASSLVEGPQETQYF. In DNA form, the CDR3 reads TGTGCCAGCAGCCTTGTGGAGGGGCCCCAAGAGACCCAGTACTTC.

The gene calls are TRBV30 and TRBJ2-7, with D tentatively TRBD1 (6 bases). There are 12 residues in the CDR3. Deletions cut 3 bases from V and 2 bases from J, with 8 bases between. Germline CDR1 GTSNPN, CDR2 SVGIG (reference sequence). Written as DNA, the CDR3 is TGTGCCTGGAGCGGGACACCCTACGAGCAGTACTTC. It yields the protein CAWSGTPYEQYF.

The chain carries TRBV2 and TRBJ1-6; 10 nucleotides agree with TRBD1. The CDR3 length is 15 residues. The V gene end was trimmed by 4 bases and the J gene end by 7 bases; junction bases not matched to a gene: 4. CDR1 and CDR2 from the germline V gene are SNHLY and FYNNEI. The CDR3 loop reads CASSAGTGANSPLHF. The CDR3, as DNA: TGTGCCAGCAGTGCGGGGACAGGGGCCAATTCACCCCTCCACTTT.

The V call is TRBV5-1, the J call TRBJ1-1; possibly TRBD1 for D (6 bases). Trimming shortened V by 4 bases and J by 0 bases, and 10 bases separated the two germline ends. The CDR3 extends over 14 amino acids. The V gene's germline CDR1 is SGHRS and CDR2 YFSETQ. This CDR3 reads CASSIQGVNTEAFF. CDR3 in DNA: TGCGCCAGCAGCATACAGGGTGTGAACACTGAAGCTTTCTTT.

The chain uses TRBV7-3 and TRBJ2-2; D ambiguous. V was shortened by 3 bases and J by 2 bases, with 10 bases between the two germline ends. This CDR3 is built from 15 residues. Per germline, CDR1 SGHTA and CDR2 FQGTGA. The chain's CDR3 is CASSFGRINTGELFF. The CDR3 DNA sequence: TGTGCCAGCAGCTTTGGCAGAATAAACACCGGGGAGCTGTTTTTT. Filled out from reference TRBV7-3 and TRBJ2-2, the complete variable domain reads GAGVSQTPSNKVTEKGKYVELRCDPISGHTALYWYRQSLGQGPEFLIYFQGTGAADDSGLPNDRFFAVRPEGSVSTLKIQRTERGDSAVYLCASSFGRINTGELFFGEGSRLTVL.

By its share, this clone is medium-sized (0.01 to 0.1%). V and J are TRBV4-3 and TRBJ2-1; 10 bases are shared with TRBD2. The CDR3 covers 15 residues. The germline V gene encodes CDR1 LGHNA and CDR2 YSLEER. Losses at the gene ends were 3 bases for V and 7 bases for J; bases not matched to a gene: 6. This chain's CDR3 is CASSHLAGDLNEQFF. The CDR3 DNA reads as TGCGCCAGCAGCCACCTAGCGGGAGACCTAAATGAGCAGTTCTTC.

The chain combines TRBV7-9 with TRBJ2-2; D is undetermined. Germline V lookup: CDR1 SEHNR, CDR2 FQNEAQ (reference sequence). Trimming took off 8 bases at V and 7 bases at J, with 11 bases between the two ends. The CDR3 is 12 residues long. CDR3: CASLQDFGELFF. CDR3 in DNA: TGTGCCAGCCTACAAGACTTCGGGGAGCTGTTTTTT.

The chain has TRBV19 and TRBJ2-7, with a weak D call TRBD2 (5 bases). Germline CDR1 LNHDA, CDR2 SQIVND (reference sequence). The CDR3 covers 12 residues. V lost 5 bases, J lost 5 bases, and 10 bases lay in between. The CDR3 DNA reads as TGTGCCAGTAGTGCCTCCGGGAACGAGCAGTACTTC. It translates to CASSASGNEQYF. The complete variable domain, with remaining parts taken from reference TRBV19 and TRBJ2-7, reads DGGITQSPKYLFRKEGQNVTLSCEQNLNHDAMYWYRQDPGQGLRLIYYSQIVNDFQKGDIAEGYSVSREKKESFPLTVTSAQKNPTAFYLCASSASGNEQYFGPGTRLTVT.

The chain uses TRBV4-1 and TRBJ1-1, with D possibly TRBD1 on 6 matching bases. The CDR3 runs 14 residues. Germline V gene lookup returns CDR1 MGHRA and CDR2 YSYEKL. The ends were cut back, 3 bases at V and 3 bases at J, with 11 bases in the middle. CDR3 region: CASSHGGLDTEAFF. Here the CDR3 DNA reads TGCGCCAGCAGCCACGGGGGGCTTGACACTGAAGCTTTCTTT.

This chain joins TRBV7-4 and TRBJ1-1; D is perhaps TRBD1 (6 bases). From germline, CDR1 is SGHVT and CDR2 SQSDAQ. The CDR3 consists of 17 residues. The ends were cut back, 0 bases at V and 3 bases at J, with 17 bases in the middle. CDR3 DNA sequence: TGTGCCAGCAGCTTAGCCTTTACAGGGTTCGGGGACACTGAAGCTTTCTTT. This sequence encodes CASSLAFTGFGDTEAFF.

The chain is built from TRBV30 and TRBJ1-2; possible D gene TRBD1, 6 bases. CDR1 is GTSNPN and CDR2 is SVGIG in the germline V gene (reference sequence). The CDR3 consists of 14 residues. Deletions cut 4 bases from V and 0 bases from J, with 12 bases between. The CDR3 bases are TGTGCCTGGACTGCAGGGGTGGCTAACTATGGCTACACCTTC. It translates to CAWTAGVANYGYTF.

The chain is built from TRBV6-5 and TRBJ1-5; 8 bases fit TRBD1. The CDR3 spans 14 residues. V was clipped by 6 bases and J by 8 bases; unmatched bases: 9. Per germline, CDR1 MNHEY and CDR2 SVGAGI. This chain's CDR3 is CASSQGQELEPQHF. The CDR3 bases are TGTGCCAGCAGCCAGGGACAGGAGCTCGAGCCCCAGCATTTT.

This clone was detected once. This rearrangement joins TRBV7-3 to TRBJ1-1, with TRBD1 matching 8 bases. The CDR3 is made up of 13 amino acids. Germline lookup yields CDR1 SGHTA and CDR2 FQGTGA. The junction had 3 bases not matched to a gene; V was cut back by 5 bases and J by 4 bases. In nucleotides, the CDR3 is TGTGCCAGCAGCCCAACAGGGGGCACTGAAGCTTTCTTT. It is translated as CASSPTGGTEAFF.

The chain uses TRBV6-1 and TRBJ1-5; 7 nucleotides agree with TRBD1. The germline V gene encodes CDR1 MNHNS and CDR2 SASEGT. This CDR3 has 16 amino acids. The V gene end was trimmed by 2 bases and the J gene end by 5 bases; junction bases not matched to a gene: 9. This chain's CDR3 is CASSELGTVPYQPQHF. DNA for the CDR3: TGTGCCAGCAGTGAATTAGGGACAGTTCCGTATCAGCCCCAGCATTTT.

This rearrangement joins TRBV19 to TRBJ1-1; 9 bases map to TRBD1. Germline V gives CDR1 LNHDA, CDR2 SQIVND (reference sequence). The CDR3 covers 16 residues. The V segment lost 6 bases and the J segment 4 bases; nucleotides outside the gene matches: 12. CDR3 protein: CASRNKPGQGFTEAFF. CDR3 sequence (DNA): TGTGCCAGTAGAAATAAACCGGGACAGGGTTTCACTGAAGCTTTCTTT.

There are many counts of this clone. The chain is built from TRBV19 and TRBJ2-2; 9 bases map to TRBD2. The CDR3 contains 16 residues. Germline V CDR1 and CDR2: LNHDA, SQIVND (reference sequence). The V gene end was trimmed by 7 bases and the J gene end by 6 bases; junction bases not matched to a gene: 12. The CDR3 DNA is TGTGCCAGTATAAGCTTTTTAGCGGGAGAAGCCGGGGAGCTGTTTTTT. This codes for CASISFLAGEAGELFF.

The V gene is TRBV13, the J gene TRBJ2-7; 9 bases line up with TRBD1. V was pared by 5 bases and J by 4 bases, with 6 bases of the junction left unmatched. Germline-derived CDR1 and CDR2 are PRHDT and FYEKMQ (reference sequence). The CDR3 has 14 residues. The CDR3 sequence: CASSLGTGRYEQYF. CDR3 coding DNA: TGTGCCAGCAGCCTTGGGACAGGGCGTTACGAGCAGTACTTC.

This chain uses TRBV28 with TRBJ2-5; 9 nucleotides align to TRBD1. V lost 3 bases and J lost 3; bases outside the gene matches: 20. The CDR3 has 20 residues. Germline V gene data show CDR1 as MDHEN and CDR2 as SYDVKM. The CDR3 DNA is TGTGCCAGCAGTTTTCGGTGGACAGGGGCCAATCGGGGGTTAAAAGAGACCCAGTACTTC. It codes for CASSFRWTGANRGLKETQYF.

The rearrangement links TRBV7-6 to TRBJ2-7; 8 bases match TRBD1. The CDR3 loop spans 17 amino acids. After removal of 5 bases from V and 3 bases from J, the junction contained 15 bases not matched to a gene. Germline-derived CDR1 and CDR2 are SGHVS and FNYEAQ. The CDR3 DNA sequence: TGTGCCAGCAGCCCGCGAGGACAGGGTGCAACCTACTACGAGCAGTACTTC. Protein sequence: CASSPRGQGATYYEQYF.

The chain employs TRBV7-2 and TRBJ2-1; TRBD2 is a possible D gene (6 bases). The ends were cut back, 5 bases at V and 0 bases at J, with 11 bases in the middle. This CDR3 has 15 amino acids. CDR1 is SGHTA, CDR2 FQGNSA, per germline. CDR3 nucleotide sequence: TGTGCCAGCAGCCCGCGGGATAGCTCCTACAATGAGCAGTTCTTC. Encoded protein: CASSPRDSSYNEQFF.

The rearrangement joins TRBV7-8 to TRBJ2-3; TRBD1 might be the D (5 bases). The V end was cut by 1 base, the J end by 8 bases, with 16 bases between. Germline lookup yields CDR1 SGHVS and CDR2 FQNEAQ. This CDR3 is 15 amino acids long. The CDR3 DNA reads as TGTGCCAGCAGCTTAGAGGGCAGGGTAAGAGGTACGCAGTATTTT. It encodes CASSLEGRVRGTQYF.

The chain is built from TRBV29-1 and TRBJ2-7, with 8 bases that match TRBD1. Unmatched junction bases numbered 5, after V lost 2 bases and J lost 5 bases. The CDR3 covers 13 residues. In germline, CDR1 is SQVTM, CDR2 ANQGSEA. The CDR3 coding sequence is TGCAGCGTTGAACGACAGGGGTTGGACGAGCAGTACTTC. This codes for CSVERQGLDEQYF.